These T cell receptor beta chains were read from a single sample in a study of Ad26.COV2.S vaccination and SARS-CoV-2 variants. Sequencing was performed with immunoSEQ multiplex PCR; in TCRdb, only in-frame clones are kept and a portion is missing. The sample lists about 250,000 clones; roughly 87% were seen once. Specimen: peripheral blood, collected in a trial of Ad26.COV2.S vaccine versus placebo. All receptors come from a person aged 18 to 59 who received the Ad26.COV2.S COVID-19 vaccine or a placebo. Both conserved end residues are part of each CDR3. D genes are given only for firm matches. Only part of the rows carry a size: once, few, many, or a class if the clone is expanded.

v_gene	j_gene	d_gene	abundance	CDR3nt	CDR3aa
TRBV7-9	TRBJ2-1	-	-	TGTGCCAGCAGCTTGATAGGCGGGGAGCAGTTCTTC	CASSLIGGEQFF
TRBV7-3	TRBJ2-5	TRBD2	few	TGTGCCAGCAGCCCTACGAGCGGGGGGGCCATTGGGACCCAGTACTTC	CASSPTSGGAIGTQYF
TRBV25-1	TRBJ2-1	TRBD2	-	TGTGCCAGCAGTGAAGCGGGACTAGCGAAGAATGAGCAGTTCTTC	CASSEAGLAKNEQFF
TRBV7-2	TRBJ2-2	-	-	TGTGCCAGCAGCTCTAGGGCGACAGTTGAAAACGGGGAGCTGTTTTTT	CASSSRATVENGELFF
TRBV4-2	TRBJ1-2	TRBD1	-	TGTGCCAGCAGCCAAGAAGGGGACAGGGCTAACTATGGCTACACCTTC	CASSQEGDRANYGYTF
TRBV2	TRBJ2-1	-	-	TGTGCCAGCAGTGAGAATAGCGGCTCCTACAATGAGCAGTTCTTC	CASSENSGSYNEQFF
TRBV10-1	TRBJ2-3	TRBD2	once	TGCGCCAGCCCTACTAGCGGCAGCACAGATACGCAGTATTTT	CASPTSGSTDTQYF
TRBV27	TRBJ2-2	TRBD1	-	TGTGCCAGCAGTCCCGACAGGGCTCCCACCGGGGAGCTGTTTTTT	CASSPDRAPTGELFF
TRBV6-2/TRBV6-3	TRBJ2-1	-	-	TGTGCCAGCAGCGATTCTTATTATGAGCAGTTCTTC	CASSDSYYEQFF
TRBV20-1	TRBJ2-1	-	-	TGCAGTGCTAGTTTCAGTACCGACTACAATGAGCAGTTCTTC	CSASFSTDYNEQFF
TRBV5-6	TRBJ2-7	TRBD1	-	TGTGCCAGCAGCTTGGCTAAGGTGACAGGGTCCTACGAGCAGTACTTC	CASSLAKVTGSYEQYF
TRBV24-1	TRBJ1-5	-	-	TGTGCCACCAGTGCCGGACTGAATAGCAATCAGCCCCAGCATTTT	CATSAGLNSNQPQHF
TRBV7-2	TRBJ1-2	-	once	TGTGCCAGCAGCTTAGGGGCCCAGTTAAACTATGGCTACACCTTC	CASSLGAQLNYGYTF
TRBV29-1	TRBJ2-3	-	-	TGCAGCGTAACGAACCCTAACACAGATACGCAGTATTTT	CSVTNPNTDTQYF
TRBV19	TRBJ1-1	-	-	TGTGCCAGTTCCCACCGCGAGGCCACTGAAGCTTTCTTT	CASSHREATEAFF
TRBV9	TRBJ1-2	-	-	TGTGCCAGCAGCGACTCGGGGCTAGCTAACTATGGCTACACCTTC	CASSDSGLANYGYTF
TRBV3-1/TRBV3-2	TRBJ2-7	TRBD2	-	TGTGCCAGCAGCCTTCGGACTAGCGGGGCAACCTACGAGCAGTACTTC	CASSLRTSGATYEQYF